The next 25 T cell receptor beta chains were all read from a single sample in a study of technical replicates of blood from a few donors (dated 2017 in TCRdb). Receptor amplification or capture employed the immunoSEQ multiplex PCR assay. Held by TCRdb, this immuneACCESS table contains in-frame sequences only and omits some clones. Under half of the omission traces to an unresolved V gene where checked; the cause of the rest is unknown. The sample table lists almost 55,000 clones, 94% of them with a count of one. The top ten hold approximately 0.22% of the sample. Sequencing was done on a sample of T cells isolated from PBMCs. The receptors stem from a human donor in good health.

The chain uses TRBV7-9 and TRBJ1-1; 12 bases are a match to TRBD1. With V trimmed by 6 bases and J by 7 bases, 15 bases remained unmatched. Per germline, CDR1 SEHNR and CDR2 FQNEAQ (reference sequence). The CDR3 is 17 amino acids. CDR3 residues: CASSPTPGQGASGEAFF. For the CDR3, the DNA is TGTGCCAGCAGTCCGACACCGGGACAGGGGGCTAGTGGTGAAGCTTTCTTT.

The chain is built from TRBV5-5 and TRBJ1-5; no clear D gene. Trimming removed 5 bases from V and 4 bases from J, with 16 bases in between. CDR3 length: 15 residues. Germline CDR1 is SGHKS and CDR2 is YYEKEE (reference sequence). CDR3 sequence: CASRLQPIANQPQHF. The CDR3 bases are TGTGCCAGCAGACTTCAGCCTATAGCGAATCAGCCCCAGCATTTT.

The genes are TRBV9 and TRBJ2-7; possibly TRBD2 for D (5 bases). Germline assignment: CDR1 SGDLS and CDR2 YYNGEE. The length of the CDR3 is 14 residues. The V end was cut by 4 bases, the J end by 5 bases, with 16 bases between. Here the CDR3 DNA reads TGTGCCAGCAGCCCGAGCGGAGATACTAACGAGCAGTACTTC. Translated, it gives CASSPSGDTNEQYF.

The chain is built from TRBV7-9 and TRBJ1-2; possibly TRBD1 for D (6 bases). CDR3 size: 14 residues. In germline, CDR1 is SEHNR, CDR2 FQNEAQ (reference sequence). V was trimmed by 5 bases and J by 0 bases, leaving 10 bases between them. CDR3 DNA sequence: TGTGCCAGCAGCCCAAGGGACACTAACTATGGCTACACCTTC. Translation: CASSPRDTNYGYTF.

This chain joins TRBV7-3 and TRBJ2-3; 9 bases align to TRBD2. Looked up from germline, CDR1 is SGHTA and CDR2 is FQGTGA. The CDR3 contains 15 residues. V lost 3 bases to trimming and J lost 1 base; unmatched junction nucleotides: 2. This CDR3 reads CASSFRTSGTDTQYF. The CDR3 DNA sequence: TGTGCCAGCAGCTTCCGGACTAGCGGCACAGATACGCAGTATTTT.

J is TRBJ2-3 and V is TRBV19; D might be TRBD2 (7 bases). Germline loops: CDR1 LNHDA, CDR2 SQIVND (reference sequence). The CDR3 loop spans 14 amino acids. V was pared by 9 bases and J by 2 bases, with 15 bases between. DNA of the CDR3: TGTGCCAGCGGGTCGCGGGGGCACACAGATACGCAGTATTTT. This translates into CASGSRGHTDTQYF.

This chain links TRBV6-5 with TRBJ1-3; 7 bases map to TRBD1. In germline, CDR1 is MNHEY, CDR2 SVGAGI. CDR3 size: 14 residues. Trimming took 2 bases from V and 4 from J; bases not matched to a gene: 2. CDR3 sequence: CASSYGGQGNTIYF. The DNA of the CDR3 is TGTGCCAGCAGTTACGGGGGACAGGGAAACACCATATATTTT.

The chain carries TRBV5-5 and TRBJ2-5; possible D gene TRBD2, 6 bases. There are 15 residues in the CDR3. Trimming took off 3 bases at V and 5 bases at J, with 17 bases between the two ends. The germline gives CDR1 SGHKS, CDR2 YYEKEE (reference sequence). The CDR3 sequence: CASSWRTLAIETQYF. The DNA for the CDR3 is TGTGCCAGCAGCTGGAGGACTCTAGCGATCGAGACCCAGTACTTC.

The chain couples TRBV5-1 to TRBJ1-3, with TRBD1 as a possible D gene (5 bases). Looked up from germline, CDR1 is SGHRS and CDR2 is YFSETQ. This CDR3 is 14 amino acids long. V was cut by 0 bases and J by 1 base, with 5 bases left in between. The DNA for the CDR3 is TGCGCCAGCAGCTTGGCAGGGTCTGGAAACACCATATATTTT. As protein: CASSLAGSGNTIYF.

CDR3 sequence (DNA): TGTGCCAGTAGTATAGCCTGGACGGAGGAGAGCTACGAGCAGTACTTC. Translating it yields CASSIAWTEESYEQYF. The rearrangement links TRBV19 to TRBJ2-7, with TRBD2 as a possible D gene (5 bases). V was shortened by 1 base and J by 3 bases, with 16 bases between the two germline ends. CDR3 size: 16 residues. Germline-derived CDR1 and CDR2 are LNHDA and SQIVND (reference sequence).

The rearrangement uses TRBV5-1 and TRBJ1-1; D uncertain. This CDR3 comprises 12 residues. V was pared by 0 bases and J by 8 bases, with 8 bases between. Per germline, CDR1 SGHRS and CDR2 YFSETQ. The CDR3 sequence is CASSLAWPEAFF. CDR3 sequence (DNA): TGCGCCAGCAGCTTGGCCTGGCCCGAAGCTTTCTTT.

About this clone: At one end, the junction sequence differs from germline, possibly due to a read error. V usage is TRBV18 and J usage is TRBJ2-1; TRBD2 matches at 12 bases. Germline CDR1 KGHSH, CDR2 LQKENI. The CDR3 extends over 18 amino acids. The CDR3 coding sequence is TGTGCCAGCTCCCCGGGACTAGCGGGTAAAAGCTCCTACCATGAGCAGTTCTTC. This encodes CASSPGLAGKSSYHEQFF.

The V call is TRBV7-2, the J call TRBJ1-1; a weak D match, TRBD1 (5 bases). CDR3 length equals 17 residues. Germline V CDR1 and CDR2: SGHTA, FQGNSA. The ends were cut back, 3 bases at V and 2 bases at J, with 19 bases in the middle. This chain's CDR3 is CASSFLGGEPPNTEAFF. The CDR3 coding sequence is TGTGCCAGCAGCTTCCTCGGAGGGGAACCACCTAACACTGAAGCTTTCTTT.

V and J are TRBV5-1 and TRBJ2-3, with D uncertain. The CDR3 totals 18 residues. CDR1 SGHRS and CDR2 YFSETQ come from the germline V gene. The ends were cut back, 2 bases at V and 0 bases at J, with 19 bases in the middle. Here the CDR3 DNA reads TGCGCCAGCAGCTTAACTAACCCTAATTTGGGTAGCACAGATACGCAGTATTTT. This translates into CASSLTNPNLGSTDTQYF.

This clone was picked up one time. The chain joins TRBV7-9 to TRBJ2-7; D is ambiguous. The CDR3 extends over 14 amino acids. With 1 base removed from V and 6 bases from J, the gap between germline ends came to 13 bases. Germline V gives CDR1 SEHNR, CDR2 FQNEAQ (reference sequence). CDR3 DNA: TGTGCCAGCAGCTTAGGTATTTTTAGTGGCGAGCAGTACTTC. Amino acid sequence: CASSLGIFSGEQYF.

The CDR3 region has the DNA TGTGCCACCAGCAGAGATAGCGGGAGGGGGACGCAGTATTTT. Its protein product is CATSRDSGRGTQYF. The gene calls are TRBV15 and TRBJ2-3, with 11 bases lining up with TRBD2. In germline, CDR1 is LNHNV, CDR2 YYDKDF (reference sequence). J gave up 9 bases and V 0 bases, and 2 bases lay outside the gene matches. This CDR3 has 14 residues.

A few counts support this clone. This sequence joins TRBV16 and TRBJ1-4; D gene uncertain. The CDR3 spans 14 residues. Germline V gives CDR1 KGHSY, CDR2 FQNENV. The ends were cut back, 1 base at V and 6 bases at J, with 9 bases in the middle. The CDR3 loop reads CASSQLYSDEKLFF. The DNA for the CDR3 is TGTGCCAGCAGCCAATTGTATAGCGATGAAAAACTGTTTTTT.

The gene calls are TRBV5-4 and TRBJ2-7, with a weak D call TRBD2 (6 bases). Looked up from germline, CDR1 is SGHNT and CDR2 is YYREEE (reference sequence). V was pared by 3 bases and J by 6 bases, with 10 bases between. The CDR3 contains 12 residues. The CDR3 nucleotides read TGTGCCAGCAGCTGGGCGGGGCTCGAGCAGTACTTC. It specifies CASSWAGLEQYF.

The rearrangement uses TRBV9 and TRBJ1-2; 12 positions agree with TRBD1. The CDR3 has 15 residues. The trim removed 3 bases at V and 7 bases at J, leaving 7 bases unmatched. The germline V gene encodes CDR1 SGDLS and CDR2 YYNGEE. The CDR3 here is CASSAGTGGFRGYTF. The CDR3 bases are TGTGCCAGCAGCGCAGGGACAGGGGGCTTTCGTGGCTACACCTTC.

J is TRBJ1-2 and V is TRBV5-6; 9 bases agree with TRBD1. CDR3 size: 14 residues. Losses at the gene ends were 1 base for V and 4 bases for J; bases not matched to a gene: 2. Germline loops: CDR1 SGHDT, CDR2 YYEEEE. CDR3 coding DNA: TGTGCCAGCAGCTTGTACAGGGGGCCCTATGGCTACACCTTC. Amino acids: CASSLYRGPYGYTF. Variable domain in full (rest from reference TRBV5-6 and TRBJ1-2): DAGVTQSPTHLIKTRGQQVTLRCSPKSGHDTVSWYQQALGQGPQFIFQYYEEEERQRGNFPDRFSGHQFPNYSSELNVNALLLGDSALYLCASSLYRGPYGYTFGSGTRLTVV.

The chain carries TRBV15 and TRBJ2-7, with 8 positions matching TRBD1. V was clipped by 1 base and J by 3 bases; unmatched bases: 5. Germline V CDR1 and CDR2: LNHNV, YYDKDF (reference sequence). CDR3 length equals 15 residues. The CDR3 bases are TGTGCCACCAGCAGAGGCTCAGGGGGCGGCTACGAGCAGTACTTC. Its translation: CATSRGSGGGYEQYF.

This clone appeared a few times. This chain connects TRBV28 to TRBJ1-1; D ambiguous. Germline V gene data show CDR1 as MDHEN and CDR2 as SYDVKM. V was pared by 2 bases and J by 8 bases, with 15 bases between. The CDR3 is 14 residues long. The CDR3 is CASSLPGGSKEAFF. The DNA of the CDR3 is TGTGCCAGCAGTTTACCCGGCGGCAGTAAAGAAGCTTTCTTT.

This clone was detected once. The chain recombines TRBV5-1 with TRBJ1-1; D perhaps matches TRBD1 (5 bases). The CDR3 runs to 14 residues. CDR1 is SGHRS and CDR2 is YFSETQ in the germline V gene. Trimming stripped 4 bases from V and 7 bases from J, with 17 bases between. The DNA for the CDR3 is TGCGCCAGCAGCAACCGGACACTGGGTGGTGAAGCTTTCTTT. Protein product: CASSNRTLGGEAFF.

The CDR3 sequence is CSARVGGPQYF. CDR3 DNA: TGCAGTGCTAGAGTGGGAGGGCCCCAGTACTTC. The V call is TRBV20-1, the J call TRBJ2-7, with TRBD2 matching 7 bases. The ends lost 1 base at V and 10 bases at J; junction bases unmatched: 4. Germline CDR1 DFQATT, CDR2 SNEGSKA (reference sequence). CDR3 length equals 11 residues.

The DNA for the CDR3 is TGCGCCAGCAGCCAAGGGTGGACAGGGAAAAGGGGAAGCAATCAGCCCCAGCATTTT. Protein sequence: CASSQGWTGKRGSNQPQHF. The V and J genes are TRBV4-1 and TRBJ1-5; TRBD1 matches at 8 bases. J lost 1 base, V lost 1 base, and 12 bases had no gene match. The CDR3 has 19 amino acids. Per germline, CDR1 MGHRA and CDR2 YSYEKL.